This T cell receptor beta chain came from a study of cytomegalovirus exposure and HLA in healthy donors. A multiplex PCR was run with 60 Vbeta primers and 13 Jbeta primers. Here immunoSEQ multiplex PCR was the method, and the copy in TCRdb shows in-frame clones only, minus some. The sample carries around 160,000 clones, 75% to 90% recorded once. The sequence was obtained from a human donor in good health. What was sequenced was PBMCs.

CDR3 in amino acids: CASSPPGGGVYSYTQYF. As DNA, the CDR3 is TGTGCCAGCAGCCCGCCGGGCGGGGGGGTCTACTCTTATACGCAGTATTTT. V is TRBV11-3 and J is TRBJ2-3; TRBD2 agrees at 9 bases. CDR3 length: 17 amino acids. Germline V CDR1 and CDR2: SGHNT, YENEEA. Unmatched junction bases numbered 16, after V lost 5 bases and J lost 7 bases.